These T cell receptor beta chains were read from a single sample in a study of blood T cell repertoires in COVID-19. The table came from immunoSEQ multiplex PCR; TCRdb's copy has only in-frame clones and leaves some out. The table lists about 190,000 clones, more than 85% of them singletons, with 20% to 25% in the top ten. Sequencing used PBMCs or T cells enriched from blood (not recorded which). Source of these receptors: a woman between 35 and 50 years old in a cohort exposed to, infected with or recovered from COVID-19 (not recorded which). The CDR3 runs from the conserved cysteine through the conserved F or W. The order of the fields is clone size, J gene, D gene, V gene, CDR3 protein, CDR3 DNA. D genes are given only for firm matches. Size is omitted from some rows. Given values are once, few, many or a class for expanded clones.

NA,TRBJ1-1,NA,TRBV4-2,CASSHARWGPNTEAFF,TGTGCCAGCAGCCATGCCCGGTGGGGGCCGAACACTGAAGCTTTCTTT
NA,TRBJ2-1,TRBD2,TRBV5-1,CASSPHRDYYNEQFF,TGCGCCAGCAGCCCCCACCGGGACTACTACAATGAGCAGTTCTTC
few,TRBJ1-1,NA,TRBV7-9,CASSSGRGTEAFF,TGTGCCAGCAGCTCCGGAAGGGGGACTGAAGCTTTCTTT
NA,TRBJ1-4,NA,TRBV30,CAWSVFSEKLFF,TGTGCCTGGAGTGTATTTAGTGAAAAACTGTTTTTT
NA,TRBJ2-2,TRBD2,TRBV28,CASSPRWGRGAPGELFF,TGTGCCAGCAGTCCCCGTTGGGGGCGGGGGGCCCCCGGGGAGCTGTTTTTT
NA,TRBJ1-2,NA,TRBV27,CASSFGRGGYGYTF,TGTGCCAGCAGTTTCGGGCGGGGAGGCTATGGCTACACCTTC
NA,TRBJ1-1,NA,TRBV4-1,CASSQGQMNTEAFF,TGCGCCAGCAGCCAAGGACAGATGAACACTGAAGCTTTCTTT
NA,TRBJ2-1,NA,TRBV6-1,CASSETFEQFF,TGTGCCAGCAGTGAGACATTTGAGCAGTTCTTC
NA,TRBJ2-5,NA,TRBV7-9,CASSFGGGRGETQYF,TGTGCCAGCAGTTTCGGCGGGGGCAGAGGGGAGACCCAGTACTTC
NA,TRBJ2-1,NA,TRBV7-9,CASRDREGNEQFF,TGTGCCAGCAGGGACAGGGAGGGCAATGAGCAGTTCTTC
NA,TRBJ2-1,TRBD1,TRBV6-5,CASRRQGKNEQFF,TGTGCCAGCAGACGACAGGGGAAGAATGAGCAGTTCTTC
few,TRBJ1-6,TRBD1,TRBV5-5,CASSLGQGYSYNSPLHF,TGTGCCAGCAGCTTAGGACAGGGGTACTCCTATAATTCACCCCTCCACTTT
once,TRBJ2-2,TRBD1,TRBV6-2/TRBV6-3,CASSYSMDRTSGELFF,TGTGCCAGCAGTTACTCGATGGACAGGACATCTGGGGAGCTGTTTTTT
NA,TRBJ1-1,NA,TRBV20-1,CSAPGDTEAFF,TGCAGTGCCCCCGGGGACACTGAAGCTTTCTTT
few,TRBJ2-2,NA,TRBV18,CASSRRNRDGELFF,TGTGCCAGCTCACGGAGGAACCGAGACGGGGAGCTGTTTTTT
NA,TRBJ1-6,TRBD1,TRBV19,CASSDGQGPNSPLHF,TGTGCCAGTAGCGACGGACAGGGGCCGAATTCACCCCTCCACTTT
NA,TRBJ2-7,TRBD1,TRBV28,CASSLGDSYEQYF,TGTGCCAGCAGCCTGGGGGACAGCTACGAGCAGTACTTC
NA,TRBJ1-5,NA,TRBV24-1,CATSDAAGVDQPQHF,TGTGCCACCAGTGACGCCGCAGGGGTGGATCAGCCCCAGCATTTT
NA,TRBJ2-7,TRBD2,TRBV6-5,CASSYGLAEYEQYF,TGTGCCAGCAGTTACGGACTAGCGGAATACGAGCAGTACTTC
NA,TRBJ1-1,NA,TRBV10-3,CAISEGGMNTEAFF,TGTGCCATCAGTGAAGGGGGAATGAACACTGAAGCTTTCTTT
NA,TRBJ1-5,NA,TRBV15,CATSSGRRLYQPQHF,TGTGCCACCAGCTCTGGGCGACGGTTGTATCAGCCCCAGCATTTT
NA,TRBJ2-3,NA,TRBV24-1,CATGTSTDTQYF,TGTGCCACCGGGACTAGCACAGATACGCAGTATTTT
NA,TRBJ2-7,TRBD1,TRBV5-4,CASSSKTGAAAEQYF,TGTGCCAGCAGCTCAAAGACAGGGGCGGCAGCCGAGCAGTACTTC
NA,TRBJ1-1,TRBD1,TRBV7-6,CASSFGQGNTEAFF,TGTGCCAGCAGTTTCGGACAGGGGAACACTGAAGCTTTCTTT
once,TRBJ1-1,NA,TRBV19,CASNREGDTEAFF,TGTGCCAGTAACAGGGAAGGGGACACTGAAGCTTTCTTT